Following are 28 T cell receptor beta chains from one sample sequenced in a study of blood T cell repertoires in COVID-19. Here immunoSEQ multiplex PCR was the method, and the copy in TCRdb shows in-frame clones only, minus some. The sample has some 300,000 clones; just under 90% are singletons. The sample taken for sequencing was PBMCs or T cells enriched from blood (not recorded which). The origin of the receptors is a woman in her twenties or thirties who had recovered from COVID-19.

This chain links TRBV4-3 with TRBJ1-1; no clear D. The CDR3 sequence is 15 residues long. Germline V gene data show CDR1 as LGHNA and CDR2 as YSLEER. V lost 4 bases and J lost 1, with 13 bases in between. The CDR3 loop reads CASSPLLAQNTEAFF. The CDR3 DNA reads as TGCGCCAGCAGCCCCTTATTGGCACAGAACACTGAAGCTTTCTTT.

This rearrangement joins TRBV5-1 to TRBJ2-6; weak D call: TRBD1 (6 bases). The CDR3 length is 18 residues. Germline lookup yields CDR1 SGHRS and CDR2 YFSETQ. Trimming shortened V by 4 bases and J by 1 base, and 18 bases separated the two germline ends. CDR3 in DNA: TGCGCCAGCAGCGGAGGACAGCCTTCCGATTCTGGGGCCAACGTCCTGACTTTC. It specifies CASSGGQPSDSGANVLTF.

J is TRBJ2-3 and V is TRBV3-1 (or the pseudogene TRBV3-2); 10 bases line up with TRBD2. Germline trimming cut 2 bases from V and 0 bases from J; bases unmatched to any gene: 2. The CDR3 totals 16 residues. The germline V gene has CDR1 LGHDT and CDR2 YNNKEL (reference sequence). CDR3 bases: TGTGCCAGCAGCCAACTAGCGGGAGAGAGCACAGATACGCAGTATTTT. As protein: CASSQLAGESTDTQYF.

The J gene is TRBJ1-1, the V gene TRBV18, with 8 bases fitting TRBD1. There are 13 residues in the CDR3. CDR1 KGHSH and CDR2 LQKENI come from the germline V gene. V lost 0 bases, J lost 10 bases, and 4 bases stayed unmatched. CDR3 nucleotides: TGTGCCAGCTCACCACCGGGACAGGTAGGAGCTTTCTTT. Protein: CASSPPGQVGAFF.

This clone was recorded only once. This sequence joins TRBV18 and TRBJ2-2; maybe TRBD2 (5 bases). The V gene's germline CDR1 is KGHSH and CDR2 LQKENI. V was trimmed by 1 base and J by 2 bases, leaving 14 bases between them. CDR3 size: 17 residues. As DNA, the CDR3 is TGTGCCAGCTCACCACTCCGACTTAGCGCTAACACCGGGGAGCTGTTTTTT. This codes for CASSPLRLSANTGELFF.

The rearrangement links TRBV7-6 to TRBJ1-5; the D gene is possibly TRBD1 (5 bases). The CDR3 extends over 14 amino acids. The germline CDR1 and CDR2 sequences are SGHVS and FNYEAQ. V was shortened by 4 bases and J by 2 bases, with 9 bases between the two germline ends. The CDR3 region is CASSWGIGNQPQHF. In DNA, the CDR3 is TGTGCCAGCAGCTGGGGCATCGGCAATCAGCCCCAGCATTTT.

CDR3: CASKNTGGSNQPQHF. CDR3 in DNA: TGTGCCAGCAAGAATACAGGGGGAAGCAATCAGCCCCAGCATTTT. The chain recombines TRBV2 with TRBJ1-5, with TRBD1 matching over 8 bases. CDR3 length: 15 amino acids. Germline CDR1 reads SNHLY; CDR2 reads FYNNEI. V shed 7 bases and J 1 base; nucleotides not matched to a gene: 6.

The rearrangement links TRBV5-1 to TRBJ2-5; 10 nucleotides agree with TRBD1. The CDR3 has 15 amino acids. Germline CDR1 reads SGHRS; CDR2 reads YFSETQ. V shed 0 bases, J shed 5 bases, and the junction held 4 bases outside the gene matches. The CDR3 nucleotides are TGCGCCAGCAGCTTGGGACAGGGGGCAAGGGAGACCCAGTACTTC. This translates into CASSLGQGARETQYF.

This sequence joins TRBV12-5 and TRBJ2-7, with 7 bases matching TRBD1. Losses at the gene ends were 6 bases for V and 4 bases for J; bases not matched to a gene: 18. Germline V gene lookup returns CDR1 LGHNT and CDR2 FRNRAP. The length of the CDR3 is 17 residues. CDR3 protein: CASGPPPPTGYGYEQYF. The CDR3 nucleotides are TGTGCTAGTGGCCCACCCCCCCCGACAGGGTATGGGTACGAGCAGTACTTC.

J is TRBJ2-7 and V is TRBV27; TRBD2 agrees at 7 bases. The CDR3 is 15 residues long. The V and J ends lost 3 bases and 2 bases, in that order; junction bases with no gene match: 7. Per the germline V gene, CDR1 is MNHEY and CDR2 is SMNVEV (reference sequence). The CDR3 sequence is CASSFKAGLPYEQYF. CDR3 sequence (DNA): TGTGCCAGCAGTTTCAAAGCGGGACTACCCTACGAGCAGTACTTC.

This sequence joins TRBV28 and TRBJ2-5, with D possibly TRBD2 on 5 matching bases. This CDR3 region has 16 residues. Germline V gives CDR1 MDHEN, CDR2 SYDVKM. Trimming stripped 1 base from V and 0 bases from J, with 12 bases between. In DNA form, the CDR3 reads TGTGCCAGCAGTTTATATAGATCGGACTACCAAGAGACCCAGTACTTC. Protein sequence: CASSLYRSDYQETQYF.

CDR3 sequence (DNA): TGTGCCAGTCACGAGACTAGCGGCGACTCCTACGAGCAGTACTTC. This translates into CASHETSGDSYEQYF. The rearrangement joins TRBV19 to TRBJ2-7, with 9 bases fitting TRBD2. In germline, CDR1 is LNHDA, CDR2 SQIVND (reference sequence). The CDR3 has 15 amino acids. The J segment lost 0 bases and the V segment lost 8 bases, leaving 8 bases of the junction unmatched. The entire variable domain, with the rest obtained from reference TRBV19 and TRBJ2-7, is as follows: DGGITQSPKYLFRKEGQNVTLSCEQNLNHDAMYWYRQDPGQGLRLIYYSQIVNDFQKGDIAEGYSVSREKKESFPLTVTSAQKNPTAFYLCASHETSGDSYEQYFGPGTRLTVT.

CDR3 protein: CATSRESGGGSKNIQYF. CDR3 sequence (DNA): TGTGCCACCAGCAGAGAATCCGGGGGAGGGTCCAAAAACATTCAGTACTTC. The chain uses TRBV15 and TRBJ2-4, with TRBD2 matching 7 bases. Unmatched junction bases numbered 7, after V lost 0 bases and J lost 2 bases. CDR3 length: 17 amino acids. Germline V lookup: CDR1 LNHNV, CDR2 YYDKDF (reference sequence).

This clone was seen a few times. The V call is TRBV4-3, the J call TRBJ2-2; 7 bases match TRBD1. CDR1 and CDR2 from the germline V gene are LGHNA and YSLEER. V lost 0 bases to trimming and J lost 5 bases; unmatched junction nucleotides: 15. The CDR3 loop spans 19 amino acids. CDR3 sequence reads: CASSQEWTIGTARTGELFF. CDR3 sequence (DNA): TGCGCCAGCAGCCAAGAATGGACGATAGGGACAGCTAGGACCGGGGAGCTGTTTTTT.

The chain links TRBV7-2 to TRBJ2-7, with D tentatively TRBD2 (5 bases). The CDR3 length is 13 residues. Per the germline V gene, CDR1 is SGHTA and CDR2 is FQGNSA. V was clipped by 0 bases and J by 6 bases, with 9 bases between them. CDR3 protein: CASSLARGREQYF. CDR3 sequence (DNA): TGTGCCAGCAGCTTAGCCCGGGGTCGCGAGCAGTACTTC.

The rearrangement joins TRBV9 to TRBJ2-7, with 7 bases aligning to TRBD1. The CDR3 consists of 16 residues. The V segment lost 4 bases and the J segment 3 bases; nucleotides outside the gene matches: 13. Germline V gene data show CDR1 as SGDLS and CDR2 as YYNGEE. The CDR3 loop is CASSFSAGTALYEQYF. The DNA for the CDR3 is TGTGCCAGCAGCTTTTCCGCCGGGACAGCCCTCTACGAGCAGTACTTC.

This clone was seen only a few times. This sequence joins TRBV12-3 or TRBV12-4 and TRBJ1-2; 7 bases align to TRBD1. This CDR3 has 13 residues. V shed 6 bases, J shed 8 bases, and the junction held 9 bases outside the gene matches. CDR3 in amino acids: CASSQTGFGGYTF. CDR3 sequence (DNA): TGTGCCAGCAGCCAGACAGGGTTCGGCGGCTACACCTTC.

V gene TRBV11-2 combines with J gene TRBJ2-7; D is unclear. Per germline, CDR1 SGHAT and CDR2 FQNNGV. The germline V and J ends were trimmed by 1 base and 7 bases, with 8 bases remaining between them. The CDR3 sequence is 12 residues long. The CDR3 loop reads CASSLALSEQYF. The CDR3, as DNA: TGTGCCAGCAGCTTAGCCCTCAGTGAGCAGTACTTC.

This chain joins TRBV25-1 and TRBJ2-5, with a possible D match to TRBD2 (5 bases). CDR1 is MGHDK and CDR2 is SYGVNS in the germline V gene. The germline V and J ends were trimmed by 6 bases and 5 bases, with 10 bases remaining between them. The CDR3 has 12 residues. CDR3 in amino acids: CASRGSVETQYF. Written as DNA, the CDR3 is TGTGCCAGCAGGGGGAGCGTGGAGACCCAGTACTTC.

The rearrangement links TRBV19 to TRBJ2-1; TRBD1 aligns across 10 bases. V lost 10 bases and J lost 5; bases outside the gene matches: 35. The CDR3 extends over 23 amino acids. Germline V CDR1 and CDR2: LNHDA, SQIVND (reference sequence). This chain's CDR3 is CANHEAGQGFRMILAEPHNEQFF. The CDR3 DNA follows: TGTGCCAATCACGAGGCGGGACAGGGGTTCCGTATGATTCTAGCGGAACCCCACAATGAGCAGTTCTTC.

This clone was seen more than once but under ten times. The V and J genes are TRBV7-6 and TRBJ2-7, with TRBD1 matching 7 bases. Germline loops: CDR1 SGHVS, CDR2 FNYEAQ. This CDR3 has 12 amino acids. J was trimmed by 6 bases and V by 5 bases; bases with no gene match: 4. The CDR3 region is CASSETGVEQYF. CDR3 bases: TGTGCCAGCAGCGAAACAGGGGTCGAGCAGTACTTC.

The V call is TRBV24-1, the J call TRBJ1-4; 7 bases are shared with TRBD1. The CDR3 is made up of 13 amino acids. Germline CDR1 reads KGHDR; CDR2 reads SFDVKD. V was clipped by 7 bases and J by 7 bases; unmatched bases: 5. The CDR3 loop reads CATSDRASEKLFF. Written as DNA, the CDR3 is TGTGCCACCAGCGACAGGGCTTCTGAAAAACTGTTTTTT.

This clone showed up many times. The genes are TRBV3-1 (or the pseudogene TRBV3-2) and TRBJ2-5; 9 bases agree with TRBD1. Germline V CDR1 and CDR2: LGHDT, YNNKEL (reference sequence). The CDR3 extends over 18 amino acids. V lost 2 bases and J lost 5; bases outside the gene matches: 15. The CDR3 coding sequence is TGTGCCAGCAGCCAATACACCGGGACAGGGTTTTCGGGGGAGACCCAGTACTTC. Its translation: CASSQYTGTGFSGETQYF.

This chain joins TRBV6-6 and TRBJ2-1; D not resolved. The CDR3 loop spans 14 amino acids. Trimming removed 3 bases from V and 2 bases from J, with 8 bases in between. Germline CDR1 and CDR2: MNHNY and SVGAGI (reference sequence). The CDR3 sequence: CASSYSRAYNEQFF. Written as DNA, the CDR3 is TGTGCCAGCAGTTATTCCCGGGCCTACAATGAGCAGTTCTTC.

The V and J genes are TRBV6-5 and TRBJ1-1, with D perhaps matching TRBD1 (5 bases). Between the trimmed V and J ends, which lost 0 bases and 7 bases, there was a span of 15 bases. CDR1 MNHEY and CDR2 SVGAGI come from the germline V gene. The CDR3 is 15 amino acids. CDR3 nucleotide sequence: TGTGCCAGCAGTTACTCGCCAGGGATGTTGAGTGAAGCTTTCTTT. Amino acids: CASSYSPGMLSEAFF.

The chain couples TRBV29-1 to TRBJ1-1, with 9 nucleotides matching TRBD1. Trimming cost V 4 bases and J 3 bases; bases outside gene matches: 9. This CDR3 has 15 amino acids. Germline values: CDR1 SQVTM, CDR2 ANQGSEA. The CDR3 loop is CSVVGQGSSDTEAFF. The CDR3 bases are TGCAGCGTTGTGGGACAGGGCTCATCGGACACTGAAGCTTTCTTT.

V and J are TRBV7-6 and TRBJ2-3; TRBD2 might be the D (5 bases). There are 16 residues in the CDR3. In germline, CDR1 is SGHVS, CDR2 FNYEAQ. The V gene lost 1 base and the J gene lost 1 base, with 12 bases spanning the gap. CDR3 nucleotides: TGTGCCAGCAGCTTAGAGCCTCGGGGAGGCACAGATACGCAGTATTTT. Translating it yields CASSLEPRGGTDTQYF.

V is TRBV6-2 or TRBV6-3 and J is TRBJ2-2; TRBD2 might be the D (5 bases). This CDR3 comprises 19 residues. In germline, CDR1 is MNHEY, CDR2 SVGEGT. Trimming cost V 2 bases and J 1 base, with 20 bases left between them. The CDR3 here is CASSYRGQRYSGNTGELFF. The CDR3 DNA reads TGTGCCAGCAGTTACCGAGGGCAGAGGTACAGCGGGAACACCGGGGAGCTGTTTTTT.